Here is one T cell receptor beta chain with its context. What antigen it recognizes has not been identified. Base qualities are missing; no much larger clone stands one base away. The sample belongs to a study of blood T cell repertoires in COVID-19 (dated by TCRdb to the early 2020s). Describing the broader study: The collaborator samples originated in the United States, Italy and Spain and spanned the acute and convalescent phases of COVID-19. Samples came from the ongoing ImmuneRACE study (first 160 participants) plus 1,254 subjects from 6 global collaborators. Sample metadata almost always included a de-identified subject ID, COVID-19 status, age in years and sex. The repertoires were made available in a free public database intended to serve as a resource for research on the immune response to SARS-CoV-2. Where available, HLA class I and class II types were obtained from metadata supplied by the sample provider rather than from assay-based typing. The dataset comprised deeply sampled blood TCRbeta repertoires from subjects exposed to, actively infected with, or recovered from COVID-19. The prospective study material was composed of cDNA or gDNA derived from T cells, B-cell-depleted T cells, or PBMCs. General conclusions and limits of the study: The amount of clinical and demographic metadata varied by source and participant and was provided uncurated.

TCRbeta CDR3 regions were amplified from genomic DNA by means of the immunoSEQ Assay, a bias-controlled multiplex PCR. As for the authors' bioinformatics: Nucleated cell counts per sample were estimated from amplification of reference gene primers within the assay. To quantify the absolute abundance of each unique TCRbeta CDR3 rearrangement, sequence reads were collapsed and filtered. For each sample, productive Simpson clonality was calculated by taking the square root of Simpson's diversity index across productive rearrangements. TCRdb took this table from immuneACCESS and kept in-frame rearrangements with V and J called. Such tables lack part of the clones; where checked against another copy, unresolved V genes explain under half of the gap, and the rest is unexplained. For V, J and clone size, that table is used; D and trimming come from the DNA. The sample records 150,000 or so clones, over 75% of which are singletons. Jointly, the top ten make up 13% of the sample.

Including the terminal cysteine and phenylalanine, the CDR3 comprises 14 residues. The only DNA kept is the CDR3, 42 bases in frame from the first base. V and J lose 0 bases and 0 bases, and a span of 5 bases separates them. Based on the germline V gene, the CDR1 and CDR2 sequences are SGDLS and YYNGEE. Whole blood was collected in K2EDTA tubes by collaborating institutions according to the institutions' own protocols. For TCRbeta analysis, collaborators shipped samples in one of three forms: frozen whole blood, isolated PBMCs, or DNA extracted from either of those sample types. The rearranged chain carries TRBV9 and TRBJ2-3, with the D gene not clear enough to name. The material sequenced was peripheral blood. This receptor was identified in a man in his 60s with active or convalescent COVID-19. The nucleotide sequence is TGTGCCAGCAGCGTAGCCGGGAGCACAGATACGCAGTATTTT. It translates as CASSVAGSTDTQYF.